This T cell receptor (beta chain) was captured in a study of T cell changes during pregnancy in multiple sclerosis. Produced via immunoSEQ multiplex PCR; TCRdb's table is partial and in-frame only. The sample includes more than 11,000 clones, 90% to 95% seen only once; the top ten take 2.8%. The receptor comes from a female donor in good health, enrolled as a control in a pregnancy study. The material sequenced was peripheral blood, taken in the second trimester of pregnancy.

The CDR3: CASSLEYGAYEQYF. In DNA, the CDR3 is TGTGCCAGCAGTTTGGAGTACGGGGCCTACGAGCAGTACTTC. V is TRBV28 and J is TRBJ2-7; TRBD2 is a possible D gene (5 bases). V was trimmed by 3 bases and J by 2 bases, leaving 11 bases between them. This CDR3 is 14 amino acids long. From germline, CDR1 is MDHEN and CDR2 SYDVKM.